These 24 T cell receptor beta chains came from one sample sequenced in a study of blood T cell repertoires in COVID-19. The assay was immunoSEQ multiplex PCR, and TCRdb's table has in-frame clones only and misses some. The sample includes more than 95,000 clones, approximately 85% of them seen just once. The sequenced material came from peripheral blood. Receptors originate from a man between 25 and 39 years old with COVID-19, enrolled during active disease.

V usage is TRBV30 and J usage is TRBJ2-3, with TRBD1 matching 7 bases. CDR3 size: 15 residues. CDR1 is GTSNPN, CDR2 SVGIG, per germline (reference sequence). V gave up 1 base and J gave up 3 bases; unmatched junction bases: 7. CDR3 protein: CAWSARQGRTDTQYF. CDR3 sequence (DNA): TGTGCCTGGAGTGCCCGACAGGGAAGAACAGATACGCAGTATTTT.

V usage is TRBV6-5 and J usage is TRBJ1-5; 10 bases align to TRBD1. The CDR3 length is 13 residues. Trimming at V came to 7 bases and at J to 7 bases, leaving 4 bases not matched to a gene. Looked up from germline, CDR1 is MNHEY and CDR2 is SVGAGI. The CDR3 is CASTRDRGQPQHF. CDR3 coding DNA: TGTGCCAGCACCAGGGACAGGGGACAGCCCCAGCATTTT.

The CDR3 protein is CASSASRGYTF. The DNA for the CDR3 is TGTGCCAGCAGCGCCTCGCGCGGCTACACCTTC. The chain has TRBV12-3 or TRBV12-4 and TRBJ1-2; D unresolved. Trimming stripped 6 bases from V and 8 bases from J, with 10 bases between. The CDR3 is 11 residues long.

The J gene is TRBJ1-2, the V gene TRBV19, with no clear D. Trimming removed 6 bases at V and 7 bases at J, with 15 bases between. Germline CDR1 reads LNHDA; CDR2 reads SQIVND (reference sequence). The CDR3 has 13 amino acids. The CDR3 is CASSFSGSSGYTF. The CDR3 nucleotides read TGTGCCAGTAGCTTTTCCGGGAGCAGTGGCTACACCTTC.

This clone was found a few times. The sample has other DNA sequences that encode this CDR3 too. The chain is built from TRBV5-1 and TRBJ2-3; the D is unclear. The V gene lost 4 bases and the J gene lost 3 bases, with 6 bases spanning the gap. The CDR3 totals 12 residues. Germline CDR1 SGHRS, CDR2 YFSETQ. The CDR3 DNA is TGCGCCAGCAGCCCAGGAACAGATACGCAGTATTTT. Protein: CASSPGTDTQYF.

V gene TRBV18 combines with J gene TRBJ1-1, with a weak D call TRBD1 (5 bases). Between the trimmed V and J ends, which lost 6 bases and 0 bases, there was a span of 14 bases. Germline CDR1 reads KGHSH; CDR2 reads LQKENI. This CDR3 contains 15 residues. This chain's CDR3 is CASSTAAGMNTEAFF. As DNA, the CDR3 is TGTGCCAGCTCCACGGCTGCAGGGATGAACACTGAAGCTTTCTTT.

The CDR3 bases are TGTGCCAGCAGCTCCGGGGAGAATCATCAGCCCCAGCATTTT. The encoded protein is CASSSGENHQPQHF. The rearrangement joins TRBV7-9 to TRBJ1-5; no clear D. V was trimmed by 4 bases and J by 5 bases, leaving 12 bases between them. Germline loops: CDR1 SEHNR, CDR2 FQNEAQ (reference sequence). This CDR3 is built from 14 residues.

The genes are TRBV21-1 and TRBJ2-7; the table's D call, TRBD1, has no DNA check behind it. TRBV21-1 is labeled a pseudogene. The CDR3 runs 13 residues. The CDR3 region is CASSKGQGDEQYF. The CDR3 DNA sequence: TGTGCCAGCAGCAAGGGACAGGGGGATGAGCAGTACTTC.

This clone has a handful of counts. The CDR3 protein is CASSLTQVPIHEQYF. The CDR3 region has the DNA TGTGCCAGCAGCTTAACGCAGGTGCCGATCCACGAGCAGTACTTC. The gene calls are TRBV7-9 and TRBJ2-7; D remains unclear. CDR1 and CDR2 (germline): SEHNR, FQNEAQ (reference sequence). The V and J ends lost 2 bases and 5 bases respectively, with 16 bases between them. This CDR3 contains 15 residues. The variable domain in full, completed from reference TRBV7-9 and TRBJ2-7, reads DTGVSQNPRHKITKRGQNVTFRCDPISEHNRLYWYRQTLGQGPEFLTYFQNEAQLEKSRLLSDRFSAERPKGSFSTLEIQRTEQGDSAMYLCASSLTQVPIHEQYFGPGTRLTVT.

V usage is TRBV7-2 and J usage is TRBJ2-1, with 8 bases fitting TRBD2. This CDR3 has 14 residues. Germline CDR1 reads SGHTA; CDR2 reads FQGNSA. J was trimmed by 8 bases and V by 4 bases; bases with no gene match: 7. The CDR3 nucleotides are TGTGCCAGCAGCTACGGACTAGCAGGGGATGAGCAGTTCTTC. Translation: CASSYGLAGDEQFF.

V is TRBV5-1 and J is TRBJ1-5, with 11 bases fitting TRBD1. Germline V CDR1 and CDR2: SGHRS, YFSETQ. J gave up 6 bases and V 4 bases, and 3 bases lay outside the gene matches. The CDR3 sequence is 14 residues long. The CDR3 reads CASSPGQGGQPQHF. Here the CDR3 DNA reads TGCGCCAGCAGCCCGGGACAGGGGGGTCAGCCCCAGCATTTT.

The DNA for the CDR3 is TGTGCCAGCAGCACCAGCGTACAGGGACCCAATTGCCCCTTCTCCTACGAGCAGTACTTC. It specifies CASSTSVQGPNCPFSYEQYF. The J gene is TRBJ2-7, the V gene TRBV7-3, with D possibly being TRBD1 (6 bases). CDR3 size: 20 residues. V was cut by 5 bases and J by 0 bases, with 29 bases left in between. The V gene's germline CDR1 is SGHTA and CDR2 FQGTGA.

This clone was observed a handful of times. The chain joins TRBV19 to TRBJ1-1, with D possibly being TRBD1 (5 bases). V was pared by 1 base and J by 6 bases, with 21 bases between. CDR1 is LNHDA and CDR2 is SQIVND in the germline V gene (reference sequence). CDR3 length: 17 amino acids. CDR3 nucleotides: TGTGCCAGTAGTATAGTAGCCCCAAACAGGTGGAGCGCTGAAGCTTTCTTT. It is translated as CASSIVAPNRWSAEAFF.

This chain joins TRBV28 and TRBJ1-1; D gene unclear. The CDR3 length is 15 residues. The germline V gene encodes CDR1 MDHEN and CDR2 SYDVKM. Trimming removed 6 bases from V and 1 base from J, with 15 bases in between. The CDR3 loop reads CASRPRVGENTEAFF. CDR3 DNA: TGTGCCAGCAGGCCTAGGGTCGGGGAGAACACTGAAGCTTTCTTT. Looking up the rest from reference TRBV28 and TRBJ1-1 gives the full variable domain: DVKVTQSSRYLVKRTGEKVFLECVQDMDHENMFWYRQDPGLGLRLIYFSYDVKMKEKGDIPEGYSVSREKKERFSLILESASTNQTSMYLCASRPRVGENTEAFFGQGTRLTVV.

The genes are TRBV4-2 and TRBJ1-2, with no clear D. Germline CDR1 reads LGHNA; CDR2 reads YNFKEQ. The CDR3 contains 15 residues. V was cut by 1 base and J by 0 bases, with 9 bases left in between. This chain's CDR3 is CASSQVQEANYGYTF. Here the CDR3 DNA reads TGTGCCAGCAGCCAAGTTCAGGAAGCTAACTATGGCTACACCTTC.

V is TRBV20-1 and J is TRBJ2-3; D remains ambiguous. The germline CDR1 and CDR2 sequences are DFQATT and SNEGSKA (reference sequence). The CDR3 spans 12 residues. The V gene lost 3 bases and the J gene lost 4 bases, with 8 bases spanning the gap. This chain's CDR3 is CSASVIADTQYF. In DNA form, the CDR3 reads TGCAGTGCTAGTGTGATAGCAGATACGCAGTATTTT.

The chain has TRBV27 and TRBJ2-7, with D possibly TRBD1 on 6 matching bases. Between the trimmed V and J ends, which lost 5 bases and 3 bases, there was a span of 11 bases. The germline V gene has CDR1 MNHEY and CDR2 SMNVEV (reference sequence). This CDR3 has 13 amino acids. CDR3 DNA: TGTGCCAGCAGTAAACCACAGGGCTACGAGCAGTACTTC. Its translation is CASSKPQGYEQYF.

This rearrangement joins TRBV25-1 to TRBJ2-2, with unresolved D. This CDR3 contains 13 residues. Trimming stripped 8 bases from V and 1 base from J, with 8 bases between. Germline V CDR1 and CDR2: MGHDK, SYGVNS. CDR3 coding DNA: TGTGCCAGCGGTCCGGTGAACACCGGGGAGCTGTTTTTT. This translates into CASGPVNTGELFF.

This rearrangement joins TRBV9 to TRBJ2-7; D perhaps matches TRBD1 (6 bases). The CDR3 has 14 residues. The V and J ends lost 4 bases and 4 bases respectively, with 15 bases between them. CDR1 is SGDLS and CDR2 is YYNGEE in the germline V gene. The CDR3 protein is CASSPSTGKYEQYF. DNA for the CDR3: TGTGCCAGCAGCCCATCGACAGGAAAATACGAGCAGTACTTC. The full variable domain, in which reference TRBV9 and TRBJ2-7 provide the parts outside the CDR3, is DSGVTQTPKHLITATGQRVTLRCSPRSGDLSVYWYQQSLDQGLQFLIQYYNGEERAKGNILERFSAQQFPDLHSELNLSSLELGDSALYFCASSPSTGKYEQYFGPGTRLTVT.

This rearrangement joins TRBV10-1 to TRBJ2-7; 7 bases agree with TRBD2. Unmatched junction bases numbered 17, after V lost 8 bases and J lost 7 bases. This CDR3 is 15 amino acids long. CDR1 and CDR2 from the germline V gene are WNHNN and SYGVQD (reference sequence). The DNA of the CDR3 is TGCGCCAGCTCTCCGGCCGGGACTAACCCTAAAGAGCAGTACTTC. Translating gives CASSPAGTNPKEQYF.

The chain links TRBV5-1 to TRBJ1-2; D is ambiguous. The germline V and J ends were trimmed by 0 bases and 3 bases, with 12 bases remaining between them. This CDR3 is built from 15 residues. From germline, CDR1 is SGHRS and CDR2 YFSETQ. CDR3 nucleotide sequence: TGCGCCAGCAGCTTGGTAACGCCCTCGGACTATGGCTACACCTTC. As protein: CASSLVTPSDYGYTF. The complete variable domain, with remaining parts taken from reference TRBV5-1 and TRBJ1-2, reads KAGVTQTPRYLIKTRGQQVTLSCSPISGHRSVSWYQQTPGQGLQFLFEYFSETQRNKGNFPGRFSGRQFSNSRSEMNVSTLELGDSALYLCASSLVTPSDYGYTFGSGTRLTVV.

This sequence joins TRBV27 and TRBJ1-5; D perhaps matches TRBD1 (5 bases). V lost 1 base to trimming and J lost 2 bases, with 9 bases between them. This CDR3 comprises 15 residues. CDR1 is MNHEY and CDR2 is SMNVEV in the germline V gene (reference sequence). The CDR3, as DNA: TGTGCCAGCAGTTTATTGGGGGGAGGCAATCAGCCCCAGCATTTT. As protein: CASSLLGGGNQPQHF.

The CDR3 protein is CASSLTSGGARDTQYF. In DNA form, the CDR3 reads TGTGCCAGCAGTTTAACTAGCGGGGGGGCCCGAGATACGCAGTATTTT. The chain has TRBV27 and TRBJ2-3; 13 nucleotides align to TRBD2. Germline-derived CDR1 and CDR2 are MNHEY and SMNVEV (reference sequence). The CDR3 loop spans 16 amino acids. J lost 5 bases, V lost 2 bases, and 4 bases had no gene match.

The CDR3 loop reads CASSHGRGVMDEQFF. Written as DNA, the CDR3 is TGTGCCAGCAGCCACGGCAGGGGGGTAATGGATGAGCAGTTCTTC. The chain is built from TRBV4-2 and TRBJ2-1; tentatively, D is TRBD1 (7 bases). CDR1 is LGHNA and CDR2 is YNFKEQ in the germline V gene. The V end was cut by 3 bases, the J end by 8 bases, with 17 bases between. This CDR3 is 15 amino acids long.